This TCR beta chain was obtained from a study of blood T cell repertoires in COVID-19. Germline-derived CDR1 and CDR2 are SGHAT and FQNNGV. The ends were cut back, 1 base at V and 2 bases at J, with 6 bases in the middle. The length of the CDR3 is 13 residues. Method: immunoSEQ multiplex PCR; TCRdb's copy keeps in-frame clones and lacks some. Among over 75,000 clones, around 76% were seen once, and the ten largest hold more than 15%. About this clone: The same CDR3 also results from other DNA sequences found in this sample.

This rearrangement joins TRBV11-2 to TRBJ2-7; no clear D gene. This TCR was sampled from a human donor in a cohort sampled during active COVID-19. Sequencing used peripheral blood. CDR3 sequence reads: CASSLGPTYEQYF. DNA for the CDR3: TGTGCCAGCAGCTTAGGTCCTACCTACGAGCAGTACTTC.